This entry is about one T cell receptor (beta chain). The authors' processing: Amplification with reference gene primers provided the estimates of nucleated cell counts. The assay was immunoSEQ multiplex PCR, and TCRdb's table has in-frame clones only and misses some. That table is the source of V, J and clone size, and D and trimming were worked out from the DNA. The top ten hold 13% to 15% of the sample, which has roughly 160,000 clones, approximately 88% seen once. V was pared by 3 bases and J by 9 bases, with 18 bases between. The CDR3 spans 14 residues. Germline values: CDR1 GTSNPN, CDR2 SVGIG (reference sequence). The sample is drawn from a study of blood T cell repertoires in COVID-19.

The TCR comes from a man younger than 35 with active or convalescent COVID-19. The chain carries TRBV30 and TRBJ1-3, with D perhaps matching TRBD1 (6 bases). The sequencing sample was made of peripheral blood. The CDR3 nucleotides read TGTGCCTGGAGGGAAACAGGGAGTCGGACCACCATATATTTT. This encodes CAWRETGSRTTIYF.